Here is one T cell receptor beta chain with its context. The target antigen is unknown. TCRdb independently ran MiXCR on the PCR reads; one entry per CDR3 protein. Of 13,000 to 15,000 distinct CDR3 sequences in the sample, 69% were seen once. The sample originates from a study of vaccination and CD4 T cells after COVID-19. Turning to the study itself: Post-vaccination specimens were collected at a median of about 66 days following dose two (range 14 to 241).

Study-wide points: SARS-CoV-2-reactive clonotypes showed a nonsignificant median rise from about 20 to 38.

The germline gives CDR1 MNHNS, CDR2 SASEGT. There are 13 residues in the CDR3. V dropped 7 bases and J dropped 5 bases, with 14 bases sitting between them. This TCR derives from a human donor who had recovered from COVID-19. The chain combines TRBV6-1 with TRBJ1-1; no definite D call. Specimen: CD4+ T cells from blood, collected after SARS-CoV-2 vaccination. The CDR3 spells CASIVDRWTEAFF. CDR3 sequence (DNA): TGTGCCAGCATTGTAGATCGCTGGACTGAAGCTTTCTTT.